This T cell receptor beta chain was sequenced for a study of response to subunit inactivated influenza vaccine. Study conclusions and caveats: It was suggested by the authors that few new T cells are recruited by each seasonal influenza vaccination.

In germline, CDR1 is DFQATT, CDR2 SNEGSKA (reference sequence). With 3 bases clipped from V and 2 bases from J, the junction kept 7 bases outside the gene matches. The CDR3 covers 15 residues. This clonotype was observed a handful of times. Its antigen is still unknown. MiXCR, run by TCRdb on the RT-PCR reads, gives a single entry per CDR3 protein. Here the sample spans 500,000 or so distinct CDR3 sequences, approximately 17% being singletons. The sample here was CD4+ T cells sorted from PBMCs, taken around 25 months after vaccination. This TCR was sampled from a man aged 50 to 69 who received an inactivated influenza vaccine. The V call is TRBV20-1, the J call TRBJ1-5, with 7 bases matching TRBD1. CDR3 nucleotide sequence: TGCAGTGCTAGTTTGTCAGGGGGGCGCAATCAGCCCCAGCATTTT. It codes for CSASLSGGRNQPQHF.